This T cell receptor (beta chain) was identified in a study of Graves' ophthalmopathy and Graves' hyperthyroidism (dated by TCRdb to the late 2010s). Describing the broader study: Peripheral blood samples were taken at the time of initial diagnosis, before any treatment was given. To tell Graves' ophthalmopathy apart from Graves' hyperthyroidism, and to predict which patients would progress to ophthalmopathy, the study relied on TCR beta repertoire signatures. In total, under 150 blood samples were TCR-sequenced: approximately 42 ophthalmopathy, approximately 80 hyperthyroidism and approximately 17 hyperthyroidism-to-ophthalmopathy patients. A discovery set of 90 to 100 patients (roughly 41 ophthalmopathy, about 55 stable hyperthyroidism) was enrolled to explore V-J signatures distinguishing ophthalmopathy from hyperthyroidism. An independent validation cohort comprised under 20 hyperthyroidism patients and 15 to 17 patients who later progressed from hyperthyroidism to ophthalmopathy. T-cell repertoires of thyroid tissue and blood were compared in several hyperthyroidism patients. After sampling, hyperthyroidism patients received methimazole starting at 30 mg daily, and ophthalmopathy patients received high-dose intravenous methylprednisolone. The approximately 100 discovery patients were divided at random into training and test sets in a 7:3 ratio.

This clonotype was seen at least ten times. Its recognized antigen is unknown. Within one base of it there is no much larger clone, and no base qualities were kept. Summary of the overall study and its limitations: No statistical method was used to set the sample size in advance, and the investigators knew which group each participant was assigned to. In validation, the model predicted ophthalmopathy progression with 70.59% sensitivity and approximately 72% specificity; approximately 12 predicted patients were CT-confirmed with GO in a median of around 6 months. Among expanded thyroid clonotypes with frequency above 0.001, most also showed up in blood, which suggests that blood repertoires may reflect the thyroid immune response. In cross-validation, the 13-signature model distinguished ophthalmopathy from stable hyperthyroidism with about 89% sensitivity and about 81% specificity, while in the test set the corresponding values were about 80% and 75%.

For repertoire sequencing, the TCR beta CDR3 regions were amplified from RNA transcripts. The first round was an RT-PCR using HTBI primers with the Qiagen OneStep RT-PCR kit, and this first round was followed by a second-round multiplex PCR, then size selection and purification. Libraries were sequenced on an Illumina HiSeq2000 using paired-end 100 bp reads. The published analysis was carried out like this. Reads were processed with SOAPnuke, discarding reads with adapters, uncalled bases, mean Phred below 15, or no exact constant-primer or identifier match. COPE v1.2.5 was used to merge high-quality paired reads. Clonotypes were defined as unique nucleotide sequences and were aligned to IMGT TRB V, D and J references using MiTCR v1.1. The analysis was limited to V-J combinations with a frequency above 0.0001, which together covered 99.2% of repertoires. For each V-J combination, a TCR clonal expansion and chaos score was defined as F50 clonal expansion divided by the chaos observed in the TCRdist matrix. Welch's t-statistics and random forest were used to narrow the features down to approximately twelve V-J combinations, which were then fed into a naive Bayes classifier. The similarity between thyroid and blood repertoires was quantified using the Morisita-Horn index. Using fastp trimming at Q25 and MiXCR clonotype assembly, TCRdb reanalyzed the public sequencing data and kept in-frame beta chains. Identical CDR3 proteins give one entry, which carries the most common genes and DNA. The authors' filters were not applied to this entry. The sample table lists about 390,000 distinct CDR3 sequences, over 15% of them with a count of one. The ten largest clones add up to roughly 7% of the sample.

Hyperthyroidism was considered stable if no progression to ophthalmopathy occurred within 18 months of follow-up. Hyperthyroidism patients were newly diagnosed, with disease duration under 2 months, and aged 18 to 65 years. Patients with other autoimmune diseases, uncontrolled infections, pregnancy or lactation were excluded. Clinical symptoms, serum thyroxine, TRAb, thyroid ultrasound and orbital computed tomography formed the basis of the diagnosis. PBMCs were isolated from around 10 ml of fresh peripheral blood by Ficoll-Paque density gradient centrifugation. Trizol reagent was used to extract the total RNA, and its quality was then checked on an Agilent 2100 Bioanalyzer. Including cysteine and phenylalanine, the CDR3 has 11 amino acids. The only DNA kept is the CDR3, 33 bases in frame from the first base. The germline V gene supplies CDR1 SGHAT and CDR2 FQNNGV. V is cut by 10 bases and J by 5 bases, and the space between the germline ends is 11 bases.

The chain was built from TRBV11-2 and TRBJ1-1; there is no confident call for the D gene. The sequence was collected from a young woman with stable Graves' hyperthyroidism. Donor details come from another sample of the same person, matched by shared clones. The sequenced material came from peripheral blood. CDR3 reads: CATALRTEAFF. The nucleotides are TGTGCCACCGCCTTGAGAACTGAAGCTTTCTTT.